The T cell receptor beta chain under discussion was sequenced for a study of human T cells and chemical hapten exposure (dated by TCRdb to about 2021). About the investigation overall: Libraries were pooled for sequencing, and per-sample TCR yields varied mainly because of small differences in library volumes within the pool. This study followed changes in the peripheral blood TCR repertoire in vivo during primary and secondary sensitization of alopecia patients to the hapten diphenylcyclopropenone (DPC). Each blood RNA sample was used to sequence both TCR alpha and TCR beta chains.

The sample holds a few counts of this clonotype. Its antigen is still unknown. Per-base qualities were not stored, and no clone one base away is much larger. The CDR3 covers 13 residues, taking in both the cysteine and the phenylalanine. Just the 39-base CDR3 DNA is kept, in frame starting at base 1. CDR1 and CDR2 are drawn from the germline V gene: MNHNS, SASEGT. Relative to germline, V is 1 base shorter and J is 5 bases shorter, with 8 bases between their ends. On the study overall, not on this receptor specifically: After repeated subsampling, the strength of the expansion versus patch-test correlation and the threshold at which it became significant changed. The number of TCRs above 1 in 1000 frequency did not change with DPC sensitization; there was no evidence of global repertoire structure alterations.

Libraries were constructed by 5' RACE. Instrument on record: Illumina MiSeq. Library preparation attached unique molecular identifiers to individual cDNA molecules for quantitative, reproducible TCR counting. For the original study's pipeline: A median of approximately 100,000 TCRs per sample was observed, with a range of about 23,224 to 690,600. The Decombinator software suite was used to annotate V, J and CDR3 in the TCR reads. For the PS versus PT1 abundance plots, all samples were subsampled to the same number of TCRs (28,000). TCRs were defined as expanded if absent before sensitization and observed at least eight times at the 2-week time point. TCRdb passed the public sequencing reads through fastp at Q25 and MiXCR, retaining productive beta sequences. CDR3 protein duplicates are merged, each entry listing the most common genes and DNA. What appears here as the V and J calls and clone size reflects TCRdb's work, not the paper's. Recorded for this sample are under 150,000 distinct CDR3 sequences; approximately 19% of them occurred a single time. Around 2.7% of the sample belongs to the ten largest clones.

Total RNA was isolated from unfractionated whole blood collected in Tempus Blood RNA tubes. Roughly 5 healthy volunteers were used as TCR sequencing controls and were bled at day 0, 2 weeks and 6 weeks. The V and J genes are TRBV6-1 and TRBJ2-5, with an unclear D gene assignment. This clonotype was sampled from a human donor in good health. DNA sequence: TGTGCCAGCAGTGAAGTGTTGGGGGAGACCCAGTACTTC. Translated, it gives CASSEVLGETQYF.